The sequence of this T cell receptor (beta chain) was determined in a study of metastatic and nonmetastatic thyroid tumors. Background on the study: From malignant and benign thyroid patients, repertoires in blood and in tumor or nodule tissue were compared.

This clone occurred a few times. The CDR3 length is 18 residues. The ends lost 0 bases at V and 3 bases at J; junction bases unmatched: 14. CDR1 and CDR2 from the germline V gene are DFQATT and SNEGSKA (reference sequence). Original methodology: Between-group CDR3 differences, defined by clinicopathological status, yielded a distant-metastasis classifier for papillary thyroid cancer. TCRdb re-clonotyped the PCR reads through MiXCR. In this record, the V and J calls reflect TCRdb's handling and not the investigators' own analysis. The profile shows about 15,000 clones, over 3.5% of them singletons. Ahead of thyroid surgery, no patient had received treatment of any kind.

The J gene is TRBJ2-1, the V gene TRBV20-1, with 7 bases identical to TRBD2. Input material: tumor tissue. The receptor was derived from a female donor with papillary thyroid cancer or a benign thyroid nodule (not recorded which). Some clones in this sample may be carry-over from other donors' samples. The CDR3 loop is CSARDPSGPTLYYNEQFF. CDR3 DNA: TGCAGTGCTAGAGATCCTAGCGGCCCCACATTGTACTACAATGAGCAGTTCTTC.